A selection of T cell receptor beta chains follows, all from one sample in a study of CD8 T cells in ankylosing spondylitis. TCRdb passed the 5' RACE reads through MiXCR, listing each CDR3 protein once. The table has 200,000 to 300,000 distinct CDR3 sequences, over 8.5% seen once. The sample consisted of blood, either unsorted or a sorted T cell fraction (not recorded which). All receptors derive from a male donor with ankylosing spondylitis or in good health (not recorded which). Both conserved end residues are part of each CDR3. D genes are given only for firm matches. Clone size is shown for a subset of rows, as once, few, many or a class of expanded clone.

.	TRBV10-3	TRBJ1-2	many	TGTGCCATCAGAGGACAGAACTATGGCTACACCTTC	CAIRGQNYGYTF
TRBD1	TRBV9	TRBJ1-4	few	TGTGCCAGCAGCGTAGGAGGACAGGGTAATGAAAAACTGTTTTTT	CASSVGGQGNEKLFF
.	TRBV5-1	TRBJ2-7	many	TGCGCCAGCAGCTTGGCCCGGATGGGCTGGAACGAGCAGTACTTC	CASSLARMGWNEQYF
.	TRBV12-3/TRBV12-4	TRBJ2-3	many	TGTGCCAGCGGCCAAGAGCTGACAAAGAGAGATACGCAGTATTTT	CASGQELTKRDTQYF
.	TRBV18	TRBJ2-7	.	TGTGCCAGCTCACCCGTAAGGGAATACGAGCAGTACTTC	CASSPVREYEQYF
TRBD1	TRBV3-1	TRBJ2-7	.	TGTGCCAGCAGCCGGCGACAGGGGTCCTACGAGCAGTACTTC	CASSRRQGSYEQYF
.	TRBV7-9	TRBJ1-1	few	TGTGCCAGCAGCGCGCCATTGGGGCCTGGTGAAGCTTTCTTT	CASSAPLGPGEAFF
TRBD1	TRBV11-3	TRBJ2-3	few	TGTGCCAGCAGCCTCCGGACAGGGGGAAGAGATACGCAGTATTTT	CASSLRTGGRDTQYF
TRBD2	TRBV5-6	TRBJ2-1	many	TGTGCCAGCAGCTTGATTAGCGGGGGGGTTTCCTACAATGAGCAGTTCTTC	CASSLISGGVSYNEQFF
.	TRBV3-1	TRBJ2-7	many	TGTGCCAGCAGCCCCCCGACAGCAGACTACGAGCAGTACTTC	CASSPPTADYEQYF
TRBD1	TRBV6-1	TRBJ1-4	few	TGTGCCAGCAGGGGACAGGGTAGTTTAGTTCGCGAAAAACTGTTTTTT	CASRGQGSLVREKLFF
.	TRBV20-1	TRBJ1-1	many	TGCAGTGCTAGTCAGGGTTCGGGTCGGGGGGCAAACACTGAAGCTTTCTTT	CSASQGSGRGANTEAFF
.	TRBV28	TRBJ1-1	many	TGTGCCAGCAGGGACATCCCAACACGTTGGACTGAAGCTTTCTTT	CASRDIPTRWTEAFF
.	TRBV10-3	TRBJ2-3	many	TGTGCCATCAGTGAGGCGACTAGATCGGGGGATACGCAGTATTTT	CAISEATRSGDTQYF
.	TRBV12-3/TRBV12-4	TRBJ1-2	once	TGTGCCAGCAGTTTTCTCGTTTGGGGGGGCTACACCTTC	CASSFLVWGGYTF
.	TRBV3-1	TRBJ1-1	many	TGTGCCAGCAGCCAAGATTATAACAGCGGACCTGAAGCTTTCTTT	CASSQDYNSGPEAFF
.	TRBV7-9	TRBJ1-1	many	TGTGCCAGCAGCCACGGACTGTTGAACACTGAAGCTTTCTTT	CASSHGLLNTEAFF
.	TRBV6-1	TRBJ2-1	.	TGTGCCAGCAGTCAACAACTCCACAATGAGCAGTTCTTC	CASSQQLHNEQFF
.	TRBV20-1	TRBJ2-1	few	TGCAGTGCTAAGGCTTTAAGGCGTCTGGCTAGCCCCCGATACAATGAGCAGTTCTTC	CSAKALRRLASPRYNEQFF
TRBD2	TRBV3-1	TRBJ2-1	many	TGTGCCAGCAGCCAAGAGGGGTTGGGACTAGGTTTCCATGAGCAGTTCTTC	CASSQEGLGLGFHEQFF
.	TRBV5-1	TRBJ1-2	many	TGCGCCAGCAGCTTGAGTGGGCGGGATGGCTACACCTTC	CASSLSGRDGYTF
.	TRBV19	TRBJ2-5	.	TGTGCCAGTAAGGCCGGGGCATGGGAGACCCAGTACTTC	CASKAGAWETQYF
.	TRBV5-1	TRBJ1-4	many	TGCGCCAGCAGCTTGTTCCGGGGAATGGGGGAAAAACTGTTTTTT	CASSLFRGMGEKLFF
.	TRBV7-8	TRBJ2-3	many	TGTGCCAGCAGCTTAGCCCGGTTTCTGGATACGCAGTATTTT	CASSLARFLDTQYF
.	TRBV20-1	TRBJ2-7	few	TGCAGTGCTAGAGATTACCGGGAGTACTCCTACGAGCAGTACTTC	CSARDYREYSYEQYF
TRBD1	TRBV28	TRBJ2-7	few	TGTGCCAGCAGTTCCTGGGGGACAGGGGCCTACGAGCAGTACTTC	CASSSWGTGAYEQYF
.	TRBV5-1	TRBJ2-5	many	TGCGCCAGCAGCTGGGCAGGGCCCCCTCAAGAGACCCAGTACTTC	CASSWAGPPQETQYF
TRBD2	TRBV29-1	TRBJ2-1	many	TGCAGCGTCCCCCCGACTAGCGGGGGCCACAATGAGCAGTTCTTC	CSVPPTSGGHNEQFF
.	TRBV20-1	TRBJ2-5	many	TGCAGTGGACAGCACCAAGAGACCCAGTACTTC	CSGQHQETQYF
.	TRBV20-1	TRBJ2-3	few	TGCAGTGCTAGAGATCATGAGGGGTTCACAGATACGCAGTATTTT	CSARDHEGFTDTQYF
.	TRBV27	TRBJ2-7	few	TGTGCCAGCAGATTAGGAATTTCCTACGAGCAGTACTTC	CASRLGISYEQYF
.	TRBV5-1	TRBJ1-2	many	TGCGCCAGCAGCTTGGACTTCCAGGCGGGTGGCTATGGCTACACCTTC	CASSLDFQAGGYGYTF
TRBD2	TRBV20-1	TRBJ2-3	.	TGCAGTGCTAGAGATCCTGCGGGGGAGGTAGATACGCAGTATTTT	CSARDPAGEVDTQYF
TRBD1	TRBV6-1	TRBJ2-1	many	TGTGCCAGCAGCCCCGGGACAGGGATCAATGAGCAGTTCTTC	CASSPGTGINEQFF
.	TRBV7-2	TRBJ2-1	.	TGTGCCAGCGCGTTGCTAGGGCGGGATAACTACAATGAGCAGTTCTTC	CASALLGRDNYNEQFF
TRBD1	TRBV29-1	TRBJ2-2	.	TGCAGCGTTGCTGAGACAGGGTACACCGGGGAGCTGTTTTTT	CSVAETGYTGELFF
TRBD2	TRBV10-3	TRBJ2-1	many	TGTGCCATTGCCGGGGGGAACCCCTACAATGAGCAGTTCTTC	CAIAGGNPYNEQFF
.	TRBV20-1	TRBJ2-3	many	TGCAGTGCTAGAGTGGGGTACCATAACACAGATACGCAGTATTTT	CSARVGYHNTDTQYF
.	TRBV20-1	TRBJ2-2	many	TGCAGTGCTAGCCAGAGTAACACCGGGGAGCTGTTTTTT	CSASQSNTGELFF
TRBD2	TRBV19	TRBJ2-1	.	TGTGCCAGTAGTGAAAGACTAGCGGGGGTAGAGAATGAGCAGTTCTTC	CASSERLAGVENEQFF
.	TRBV10-3	TRBJ2-1	.	TGTGCCATCAGTGGTTCAGGGTACGTCTACAATGAGCAGTTCTTC	CAISGSGYVYNEQFF
.	TRBV6-1	TRBJ1-5	many	TGTGCCATCCAGTATGGGATGGGACGGGATCAGCCCCAGCATTTT	CAIQYGMGRDQPQHF
TRBD1	TRBV7-8	TRBJ2-1	.	TGTGCCAGCAGCTCTGTCCCAGACAGGGTATCTAATGAGCAGTTCTTC	CASSSVPDRVSNEQFF
.	TRBV19	TRBJ1-2	many	TGTGCCAGTAGTATGGGACCTACTAACTATGGCTACACCTTC	CASSMGPTNYGYTF
TRBD2	TRBV2	TRBJ2-1	.	TGTGCCAGCAGCGGACTAGCGGGGGTACGCAATGAGCAGTTCTTC	CASSGLAGVRNEQFF
.	TRBV7-2	TRBJ2-7	many	TGTGCCAGCAGCTTCCGCAGTGGGGGTGGCGAGCAGTACTTC	CASSFRSGGGEQYF
.	TRBV29-1	TRBJ2-3	.	TGCAGCGTCGCCGGGGACCCCTCGCAGTATTTT	CSVAGDPSQYF
.	TRBV9	TRBJ1-2	many	TGTGCCAGCAGCGCCACGGGTCTAGGGGACTCGACTTATGGCTACACCTTC	CASSATGLGDSTYGYTF
TRBD1	TRBV5-1	TRBJ1-6	many	TGCGCCAGCAGTACAGGGGCCTCGGACTCACCCCTCCACTTT	CASSTGASDSPLHF
TRBD2	TRBV5-1	TRBJ2-4	many	TGCGCCAGCAGCGGATTAGCGGGAACGGACAAAAACATTCAGTACTTC	CASSGLAGTDKNIQYF
.	TRBV6-5	TRBJ2-2	many	TGTGCCAGCAGTTACTCGAACTCTGGGGAGCTGTTTTTT	CASSYSNSGELFF
.	TRBV3-1	TRBJ2-1	many	TGTGCCAGCAGCCAAGATACCGGGAATGAGCAGTTCTTC	CASSQDTGNEQFF
.	TRBV7-2	TRBJ2-1	few	TGTGCCAGCAGCTTAGACTACACTGAGCAGTTCTTC	CASSLDYTEQFF
.	TRBV6-1	TRBJ2-1	many	TGTGCCAGCAGCCTCGACGTGTTGCAGTTCTTC	CASSLDVLQFF
.	TRBV12-3/TRBV12-4	TRBJ1-5	many	TGTGCCTGCCGTCGGGCGTATAGCAATCAGCCCCAGCATTTT	CACRRAYSNQPQHF
.	TRBV12-5	TRBJ1-1	few	TGTGCTAGTGCCTTGACAGGCGCAAACACTGAAGCTTTCTTT	CASALTGANTEAFF
.	TRBV5-1	TRBJ1-4	medium-sized	TGCGCCAGCAGCTTAACAGGGTCGGGTGAAAAACTGTTTTTT	CASSLTGSGEKLFF
.	TRBV10-3	TRBJ2-1	many	TGTGCCGTACATAGGGGGAGCTCCTACAATGAGCAGTTCTTC	CAVHRGSSYNEQFF
.	TRBV5-1	TRBJ2-3	many	TGCGCCAGCAGCCGGGACAGCACAGATACGCAGTATTTT	CASSRDSTDTQYF